The T cell receptor (beta chain) under discussion was sequenced for a study of T cell repertoires in cytomegalovirus infection. From germline, CDR1 is MNHEY and CDR2 SVGAGI. Deletions cut 7 bases from V and 9 bases from J, with 22 bases between. CDR3 length: 16 residues. This clonotype has just a few counts. Its antigen is not identified. TCRdb reprocessed the reads with MiXCR, giving one entry per CDR3 protein. The table records a few hundred thousand distinct CDR3 sequences, roughly a third of them present only once. This clonotype was sampled from a human donor in good health (CMV status not recorded). Some clones in this sample may be carry-over from other donors' samples. V is TRBV6-5 and J is TRBJ1-6; tentatively, D is TRBD1 (5 bases). The sample here was cultured PBMCs, taken from culture after CMV antigen stimulation. CDR3 sequence reads: CASNRRGGAEGSPLHF. In nucleotides, the CDR3 is TGTGCCAGCAACAGACGGGGCGGGGCGGAAGGTTCACCCCTCCACTTT.